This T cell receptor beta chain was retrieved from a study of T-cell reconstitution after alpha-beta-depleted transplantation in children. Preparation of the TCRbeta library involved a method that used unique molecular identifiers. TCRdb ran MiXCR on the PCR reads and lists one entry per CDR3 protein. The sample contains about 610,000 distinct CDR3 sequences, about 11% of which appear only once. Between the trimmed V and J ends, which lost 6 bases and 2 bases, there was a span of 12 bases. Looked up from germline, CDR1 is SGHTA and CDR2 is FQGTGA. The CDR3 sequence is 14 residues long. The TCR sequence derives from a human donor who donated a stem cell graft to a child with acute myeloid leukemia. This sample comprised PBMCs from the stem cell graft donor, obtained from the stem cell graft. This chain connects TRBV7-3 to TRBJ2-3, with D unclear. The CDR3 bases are TGTGCCAGCAGTCCACACCGGAACACAGATACGCAGTATTTT. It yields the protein CASSPHRNTDTQYF.